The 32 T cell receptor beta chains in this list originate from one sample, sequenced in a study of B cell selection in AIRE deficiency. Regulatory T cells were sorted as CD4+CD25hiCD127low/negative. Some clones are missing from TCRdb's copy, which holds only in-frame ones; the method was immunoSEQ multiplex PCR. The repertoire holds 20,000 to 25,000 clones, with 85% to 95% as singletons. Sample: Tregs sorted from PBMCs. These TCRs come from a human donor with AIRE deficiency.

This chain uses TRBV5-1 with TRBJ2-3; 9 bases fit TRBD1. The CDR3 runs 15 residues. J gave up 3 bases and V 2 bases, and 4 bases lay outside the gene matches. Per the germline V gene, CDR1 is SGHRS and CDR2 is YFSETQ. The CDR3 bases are TGCGCCAGCAGCTTACAGGGGGCGAGGACAGATACGCAGTATTTT. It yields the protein CASSLQGARTDTQYF.

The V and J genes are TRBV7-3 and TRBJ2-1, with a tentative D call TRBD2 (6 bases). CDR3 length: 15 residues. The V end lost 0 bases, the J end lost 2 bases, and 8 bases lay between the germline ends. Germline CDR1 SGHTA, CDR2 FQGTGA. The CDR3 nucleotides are TGTGCCAGCAGCTTAACTAGCGGCGCCTACAATGAGCAGTTCTTC. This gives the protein CASSLTSGAYNEQFF.

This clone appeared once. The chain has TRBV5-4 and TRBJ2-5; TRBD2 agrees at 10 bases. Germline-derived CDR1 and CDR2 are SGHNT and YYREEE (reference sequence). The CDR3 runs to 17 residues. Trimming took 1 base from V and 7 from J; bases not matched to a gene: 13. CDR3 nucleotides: TGTGCCAGCAGCTTGCGAAAAAAAGGACTAGCGGTCACGACCCAGTACTTC. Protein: CASSLRKKGLAVTTQYF.

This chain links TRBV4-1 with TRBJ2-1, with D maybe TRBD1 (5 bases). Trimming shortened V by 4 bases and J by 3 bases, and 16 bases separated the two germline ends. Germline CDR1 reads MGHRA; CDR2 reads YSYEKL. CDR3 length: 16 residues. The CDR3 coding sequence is TGCGCCAGCAGCCGGGGCTCCGGATTCCACTACAATGAGCAGTTCTTC. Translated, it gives CASSRGSGFHYNEQFF.

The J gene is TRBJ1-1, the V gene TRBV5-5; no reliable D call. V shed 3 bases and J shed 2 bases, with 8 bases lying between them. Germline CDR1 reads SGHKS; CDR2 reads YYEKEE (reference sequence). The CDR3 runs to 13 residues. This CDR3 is CASSSTYNTEAFF. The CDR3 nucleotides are TGTGCCAGCAGCTCGACTTACAACACTGAAGCTTTCTTT. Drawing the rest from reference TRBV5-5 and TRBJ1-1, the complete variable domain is DAGVTQSPTHLIKTRGQQVTLRCSPISGHKSVSWYQQVLGQGPQFIFQYYEKEERGRGNFPDRFSARQFPNYSSELNVNALLLGDSALYLCASSSTYNTEAFFGQGTRLTVV.

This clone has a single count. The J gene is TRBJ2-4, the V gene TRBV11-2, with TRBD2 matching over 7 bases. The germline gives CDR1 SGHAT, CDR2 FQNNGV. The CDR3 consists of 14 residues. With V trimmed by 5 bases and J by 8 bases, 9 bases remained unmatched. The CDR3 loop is CASSGRDYLDIQYF. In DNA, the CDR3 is TGTGCCAGCAGCGGCCGGGACTATCTGGACATTCAGTACTTC.

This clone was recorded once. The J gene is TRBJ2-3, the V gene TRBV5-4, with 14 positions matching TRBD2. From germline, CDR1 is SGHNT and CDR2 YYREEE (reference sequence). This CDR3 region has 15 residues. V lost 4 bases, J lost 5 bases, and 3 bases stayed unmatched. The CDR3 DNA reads TGTGCCAGCAGCCCCGGACTAGCGGGAGGAGATACGCAGTATTTT. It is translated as CASSPGLAGGDTQYF.

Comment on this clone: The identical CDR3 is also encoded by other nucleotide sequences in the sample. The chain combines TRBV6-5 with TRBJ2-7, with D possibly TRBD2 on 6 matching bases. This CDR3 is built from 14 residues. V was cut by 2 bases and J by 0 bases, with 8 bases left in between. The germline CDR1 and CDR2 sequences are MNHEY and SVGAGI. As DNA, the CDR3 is TGTGCCAGCAGTTACGGCGGGGCCTCCTACGAGCAGTACTTC. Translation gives CASSYGGASYEQYF.

The CDR3 reads CASSRRQGSGNTIYF. The DNA of the CDR3 is TGTGCCAGCAGCCGAAGACAGGGGTCTGGAAACACCATATATTTT. The chain recombines TRBV6-5 with TRBJ1-3; 8 bases agree with TRBD1. The germline V gene encodes CDR1 MNHEY and CDR2 SVGAGI. Trimming took 6 bases from V and 1 from J; bases not matched to a gene: 5. The CDR3 length is 15 residues.

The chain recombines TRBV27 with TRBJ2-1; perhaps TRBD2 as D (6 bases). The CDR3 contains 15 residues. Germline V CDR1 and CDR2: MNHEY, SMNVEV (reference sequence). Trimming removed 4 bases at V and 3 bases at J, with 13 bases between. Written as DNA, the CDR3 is TGTGCCAGCAGTTCAAGGACTACGCACTACAATGAGCAGTTCTTC. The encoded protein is CASSSRTTHYNEQFF.

CDR3 in amino acids: CATSRVGRGDYNEQFF. CDR3 nucleotides: TGTGCCACCAGCAGAGTTGGGCGGGGGGACTACAATGAGCAGTTCTTC. This rearrangement joins TRBV15 to TRBJ2-1, with 8 bases fitting TRBD2. V dropped 1 base and J dropped 3; count of bases not matched to a gene: 5. This CDR3 has 16 residues. CDR1 is LNHNV, CDR2 YYDKDF, per germline (reference sequence).

Written as DNA, the CDR3 is TGTGCCAGCAGCTCGGGCAGGGCTAATGAAAAACTGTTTTTT. Residues: CASSSGRANEKLFF. The genes are TRBV7-9 and TRBJ1-4, with a tentative D call TRBD1 (5 bases). With 4 bases removed from V and 3 bases from J, the gap between germline ends came to 9 bases. Germline CDR1 and CDR2: SEHNR and FQNEAQ (reference sequence). The CDR3 extends over 14 amino acids.

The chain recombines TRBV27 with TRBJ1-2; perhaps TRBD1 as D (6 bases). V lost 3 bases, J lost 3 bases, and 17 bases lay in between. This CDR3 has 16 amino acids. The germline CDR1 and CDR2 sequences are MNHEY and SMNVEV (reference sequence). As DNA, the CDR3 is TGTGCCAGCAGTTTTTTGGGCGGGGGCGTAGACTATGGCTACACCTTC. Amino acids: CASSFLGGGVDYGYTF.

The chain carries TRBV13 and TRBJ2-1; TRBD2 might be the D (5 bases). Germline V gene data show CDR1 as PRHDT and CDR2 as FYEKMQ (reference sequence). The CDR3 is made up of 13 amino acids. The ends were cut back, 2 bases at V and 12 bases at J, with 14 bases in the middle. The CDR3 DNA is TGTGCCAGCAGCTTAAAGTGGTCTAGCAGGCAGTTCTTC. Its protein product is CASSLKWSSRQFF. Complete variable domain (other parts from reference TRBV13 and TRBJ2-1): AAGVIQSPRHLIKEKRETATLKCYPIPRHDTVYWYQQGPGQDPQFLISFYEKMQSDKGSIPDRFSAQQFSDYHSELNMSSLELGDSALYFCASSLKWSSRQFFGPGTRLTVL.

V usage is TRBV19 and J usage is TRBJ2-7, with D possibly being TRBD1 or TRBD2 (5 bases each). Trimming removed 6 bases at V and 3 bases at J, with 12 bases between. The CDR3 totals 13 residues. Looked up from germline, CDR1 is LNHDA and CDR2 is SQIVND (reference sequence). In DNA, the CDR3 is TGTGCCAGTAGCCGACAGAGGGGCTACGAGCAGTACTTC. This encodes CASSRQRGYEQYF.

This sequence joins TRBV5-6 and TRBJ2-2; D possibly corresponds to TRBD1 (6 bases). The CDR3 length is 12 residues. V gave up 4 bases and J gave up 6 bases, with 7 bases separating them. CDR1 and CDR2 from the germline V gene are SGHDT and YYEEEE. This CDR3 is CASSRGSGELFF. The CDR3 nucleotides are TGTGCCAGCAGCAGGGGGTCCGGGGAGCTGTTTTTT.

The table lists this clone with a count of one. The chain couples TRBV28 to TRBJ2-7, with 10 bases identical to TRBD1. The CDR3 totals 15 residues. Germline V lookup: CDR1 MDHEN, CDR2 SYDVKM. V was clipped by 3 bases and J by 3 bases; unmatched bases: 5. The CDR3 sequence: CASSFLRTGGYEQYF. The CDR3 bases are TGTGCCAGCAGTTTTCTAAGGACAGGGGGCTACGAGCAGTACTTC.

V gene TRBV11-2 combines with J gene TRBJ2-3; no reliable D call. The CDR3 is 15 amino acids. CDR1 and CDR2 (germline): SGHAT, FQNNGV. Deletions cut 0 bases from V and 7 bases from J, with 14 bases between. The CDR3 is CASSLDHSTRNTQYF. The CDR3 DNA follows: TGTGCCAGCAGCTTAGATCACTCCACCCGGAATACGCAGTATTTT.

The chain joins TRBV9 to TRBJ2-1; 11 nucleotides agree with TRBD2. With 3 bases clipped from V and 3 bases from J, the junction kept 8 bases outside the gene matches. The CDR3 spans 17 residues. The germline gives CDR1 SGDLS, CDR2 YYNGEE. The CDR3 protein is CASSEYTGTSGYNEQFF. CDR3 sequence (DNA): TGTGCCAGCAGCGAATACACCGGGACTAGCGGCTACAATGAGCAGTTCTTC.

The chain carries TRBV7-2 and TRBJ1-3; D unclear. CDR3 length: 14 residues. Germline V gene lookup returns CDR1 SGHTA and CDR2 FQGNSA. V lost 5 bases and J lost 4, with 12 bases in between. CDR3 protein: CASSPGHRGNTIYF. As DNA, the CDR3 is TGTGCCAGCAGCCCGGGCCACCGGGGAAACACCATATATTTT.

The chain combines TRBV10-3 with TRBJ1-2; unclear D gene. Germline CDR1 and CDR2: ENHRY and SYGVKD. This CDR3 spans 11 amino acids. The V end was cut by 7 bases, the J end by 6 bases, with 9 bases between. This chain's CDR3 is CAITGRDGYTF. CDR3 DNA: TGTGCCATCACCGGAAGGGATGGCTACACCTTC.

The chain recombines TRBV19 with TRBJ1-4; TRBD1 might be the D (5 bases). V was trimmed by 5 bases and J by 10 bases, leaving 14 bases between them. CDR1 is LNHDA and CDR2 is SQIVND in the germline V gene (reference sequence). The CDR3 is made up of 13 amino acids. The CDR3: CASSRQQGVKLFF. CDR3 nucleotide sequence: TGTGCCAGTAGTCGGCAGCAAGGGGTAAAACTGTTTTTT.

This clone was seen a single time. The CDR3 spells CASSQGLAGEYEQFF. The CDR3 DNA reads TGCGCCAGCAGCCAAGGTCTAGCGGGAGAATATGAGCAGTTCTTC. This chain links TRBV4-3 with TRBJ2-1, with TRBD2 identical over 10 bases. After removal of 1 base from V and 8 bases from J, the junction contained 5 bases not matched to a gene. This CDR3 contains 15 residues. CDR1 and CDR2 from the germline V gene are LGHNA and YSLEER.

CDR3 sequence reads: CASRRSGANVLTF. In DNA, the CDR3 is TGTGCCAGCAGACGCTCTGGGGCCAACGTCCTGACTTTC. The chain is built from TRBV27 and TRBJ2-6; D gene uncertain. The ends were cut back, 6 bases at V and 0 bases at J, with 3 bases in the middle. The CDR3 extends over 13 amino acids. Germline CDR1 and CDR2: MNHEY and SMNVEV (reference sequence).

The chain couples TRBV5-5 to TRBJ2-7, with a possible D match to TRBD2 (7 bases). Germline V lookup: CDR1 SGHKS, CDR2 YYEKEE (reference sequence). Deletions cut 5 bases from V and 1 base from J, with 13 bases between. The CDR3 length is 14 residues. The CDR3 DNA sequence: TGTGCCAGCAGACTGGGGGGGCCTTCCTACGAGCAGTACTTC. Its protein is CASRLGGPSYEQYF.

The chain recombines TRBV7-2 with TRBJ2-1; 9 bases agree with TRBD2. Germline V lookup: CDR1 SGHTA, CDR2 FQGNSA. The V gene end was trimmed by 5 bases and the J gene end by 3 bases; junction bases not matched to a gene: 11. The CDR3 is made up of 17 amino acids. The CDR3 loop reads CASSDPLAGAGYNEQFF. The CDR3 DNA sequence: TGTGCCAGCAGCGACCCCTTAGCGGGAGCTGGCTACAATGAGCAGTTCTTC.

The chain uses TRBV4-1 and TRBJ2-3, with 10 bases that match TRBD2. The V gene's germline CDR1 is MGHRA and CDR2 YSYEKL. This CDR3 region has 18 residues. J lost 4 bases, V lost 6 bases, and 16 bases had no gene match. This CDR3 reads CASSPNLAGTSDADTQYF. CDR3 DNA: TGCGCCAGCAGTCCTAACCTGGCCGGGACTAGCGACGCAGATACGCAGTATTTT.

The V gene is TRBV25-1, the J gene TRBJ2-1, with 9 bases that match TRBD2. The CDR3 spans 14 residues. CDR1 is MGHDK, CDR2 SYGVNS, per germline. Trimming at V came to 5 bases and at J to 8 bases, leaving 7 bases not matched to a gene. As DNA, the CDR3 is TGTGCCAGCAGTTTCCTAGCGGGATGGGATGAGCAGTTCTTC. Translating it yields CASSFLAGWDEQFF. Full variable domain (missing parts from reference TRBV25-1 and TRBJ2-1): EADIYQTPRYLVIGTGKKITLECSQTMGHDKMYWYQQDPGMELHLIHYSYGVNSTEKGDLSSESTVSRIRTEHFPLTLESARPSHTSQYLCASSFLAGWDEQFFGPGTRLTVL.

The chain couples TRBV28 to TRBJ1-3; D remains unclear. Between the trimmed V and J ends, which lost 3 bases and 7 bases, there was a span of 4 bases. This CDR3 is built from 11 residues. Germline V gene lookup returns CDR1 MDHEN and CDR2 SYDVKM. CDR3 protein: CASSLSNTIYF. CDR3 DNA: TGTGCCAGCAGTTTGTCGAACACCATATATTTT.

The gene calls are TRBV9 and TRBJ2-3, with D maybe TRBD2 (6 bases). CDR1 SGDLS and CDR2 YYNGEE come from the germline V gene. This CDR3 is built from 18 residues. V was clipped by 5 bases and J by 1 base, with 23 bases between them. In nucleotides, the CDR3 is TGTGCCAGCAGTTCCGGGACTTATTTTGCAGGGCGCACAGATACGCAGTATTTT. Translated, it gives CASSSGTYFAGRTDTQYF. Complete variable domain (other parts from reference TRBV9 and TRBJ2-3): DSGVTQTPKHLITATGQRVTLRCSPRSGDLSVYWYQQSLDQGLQFLIQYYNGEERAKGNILERFSAQQFPDLHSELNLSSLELGDSALYFCASSSGTYFAGRTDTQYFGPGTRLTVL.

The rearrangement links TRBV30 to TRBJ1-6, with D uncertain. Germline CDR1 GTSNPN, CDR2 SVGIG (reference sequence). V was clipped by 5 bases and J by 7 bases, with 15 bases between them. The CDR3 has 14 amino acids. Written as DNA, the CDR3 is TGTGCCTGGGCGAAGGTCCACCGCAATTCACCCCTCCACTTT. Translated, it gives CAWAKVHRNSPLHF.

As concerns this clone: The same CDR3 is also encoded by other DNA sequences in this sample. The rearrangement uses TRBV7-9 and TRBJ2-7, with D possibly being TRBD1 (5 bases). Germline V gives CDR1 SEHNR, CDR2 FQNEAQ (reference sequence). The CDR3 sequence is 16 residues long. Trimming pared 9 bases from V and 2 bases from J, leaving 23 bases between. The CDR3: CASSNRDRALTYEQYF. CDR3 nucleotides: TGTGCCAGTAGTAACCGCGACAGAGCCTTAACCTACGAGCAGTACTTC. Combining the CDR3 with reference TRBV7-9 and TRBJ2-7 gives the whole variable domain DTGVSQNPRHKITKRGQNVTFRCDPISEHNRLYWYRQTLGQGPEFLTYFQNEAQLEKSRLLSDRFSAERPKGSFSTLEIQRTEQGDSAMYLCASSNRDRALTYEQYFGPGTRLTVT.